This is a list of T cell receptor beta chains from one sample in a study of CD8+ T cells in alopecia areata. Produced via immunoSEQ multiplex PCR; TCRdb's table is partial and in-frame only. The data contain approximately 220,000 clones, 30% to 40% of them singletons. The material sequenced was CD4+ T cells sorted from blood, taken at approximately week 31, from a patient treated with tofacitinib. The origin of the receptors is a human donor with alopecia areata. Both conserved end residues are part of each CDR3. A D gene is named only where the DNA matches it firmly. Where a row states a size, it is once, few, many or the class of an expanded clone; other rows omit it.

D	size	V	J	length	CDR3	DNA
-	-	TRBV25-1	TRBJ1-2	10	CASSDRGYTF	TGTGCCAGCAGTGACCGTGGCTACACCTTC
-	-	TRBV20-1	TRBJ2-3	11	CSASPVRTQYF	TGCAGTGCTAGCCCCGTGCGGACGCAGTATTTT
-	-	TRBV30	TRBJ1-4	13	CAGQQTTNEKLFF	TGTGCCGGCCAGCAGACAACTAATGAAAAACTGTTTTTT
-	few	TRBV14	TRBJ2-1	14	CASSSRTRGNEQFF	TGTGCCAGCAGCTCGAGAACTAGGGGCAATGAGCAGTTCTTC
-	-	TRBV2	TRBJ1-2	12	CASMGPLYGYTF	TGTGCCAGTATGGGGCCTCTCTATGGCTACACCTTC
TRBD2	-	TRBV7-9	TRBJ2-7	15	CASSLLASGRDEQYF	TGTGCCAGCAGCTTATTGGCTAGCGGGAGGGACGAGCAGTACTTC
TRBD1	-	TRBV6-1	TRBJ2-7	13	CASRDRGFYEQYF	TGTGCCAGCCGGGACAGGGGGTTCTACGAGCAGTACTTC
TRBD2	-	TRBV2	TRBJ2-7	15	CASSDGSGRDNEQYF	TGTGCCAGCAGTGATGGGAGCGGGAGAGACAACGAGCAGTACTTC
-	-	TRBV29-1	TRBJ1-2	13	CSVEGPGAAGYTF	TGCAGCGTTGAGGGCCCGGGGGCAGCTGGCTACACCTTC
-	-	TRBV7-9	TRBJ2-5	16	CASSYLGIRFQETQYF	TGTGCCAGCAGTTATTTAGGGATTCGGTTCCAAGAGACCCAGTACTTC
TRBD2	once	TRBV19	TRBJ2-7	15	CASSIQAGGRYEQYF	TGTGCCAGTAGTATACAGGCGGGAGGCCGCTACGAGCAGTACTTC
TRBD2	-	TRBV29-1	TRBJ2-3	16	CSVARLAGAYTDTQYF	TGCAGCGTTGCTCGGCTAGCGGGGGCCTACACAGATACGCAGTATTTT
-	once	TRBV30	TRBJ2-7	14	CAWSEGGLSYEQYF	TGTGCCTGGAGTGAGGGGGGGCTCTCCTACGAGCAGTACTTC
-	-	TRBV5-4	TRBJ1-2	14	CASSSDVVDYGYTF	TGTGCCAGCAGCTCGGACGTGGTGGACTATGGCTACACCTTC
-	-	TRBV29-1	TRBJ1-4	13	CSVEARQSEKLFF	TGCAGCGTTGAAGCTAGGCAGTCTGAAAAACTGTTTTTT
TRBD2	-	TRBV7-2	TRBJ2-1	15	CATMTLAGGVNEQFF	TGTGCCACCATGACCCTAGCGGGAGGGGTCAATGAGCAGTTCTTC
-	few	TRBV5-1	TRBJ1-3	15	CASSLGQTSGNTIYF	TGCGCCAGCAGCTTGGGACAAACCTCTGGAAACACCATATATTTT
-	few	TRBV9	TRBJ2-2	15	CASSVETPGAGELFF	TGTGCCAGCAGCGTAGAGACCCCCGGGGCCGGGGAGCTGTTTTTT
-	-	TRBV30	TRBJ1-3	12	CAWTRGGNTIYF	TGTGCCTGGACCCGGGGTGGAAACACCATATATTTT
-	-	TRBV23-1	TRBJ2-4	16	CASSQCQSQGSDIQYF	TGCGCCAGCAGTCAATGCCAATCACAGGGTAGCGACATTCAGTACTTC
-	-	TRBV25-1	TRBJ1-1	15	CASSATPGRGTEAFF	TGTGCCAGCAGTGCGACACCGGGACGGGGAACTGAAGCTTTCTTT
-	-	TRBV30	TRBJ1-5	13	CAWQTGPGQPQHF	TGTGCCTGGCAGACGGGACCTGGGCAGCCCCAGCATTTT
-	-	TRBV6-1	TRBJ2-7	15	CASSEASQFNYEQYF	TGTGCCAGCAGTGAAGCGTCACAGTTTAACTACGAGCAGTACTTC
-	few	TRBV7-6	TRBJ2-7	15	CASSLEDGFSYEQYF	TGTGCCAGCAGCTTAGAGGACGGCTTCTCCTACGAGCAGTACTTC
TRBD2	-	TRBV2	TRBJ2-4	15	CASMTSGGRRNIQYF	TGTGCCAGCATGACTAGCGGGGGCCGCCGAAACATTCAGTACTTC
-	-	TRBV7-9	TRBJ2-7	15	CASSLRQAGSYEQYF	TGTGCCAGCAGCTTAAGACAGGCAGGCTCCTACGAGCAGTACTTC
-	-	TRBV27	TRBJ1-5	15	CASSQVRGNNQPQHF	TGTGCCAGCAGTCAAGTCAGGGGAAACAATCAGCCCCAGCATTTT
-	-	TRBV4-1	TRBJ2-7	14	CASSLGPHGYEQYF	TGCGCCAGCAGCCTCGGACCGCACGGGTACGAGCAGTACTTC
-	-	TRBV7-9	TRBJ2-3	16	CASSHGPIRGTDTQYF	TGTGCCAGCAGCCACGGACCCATTCGGGGCACAGATACGCAGTATTTT
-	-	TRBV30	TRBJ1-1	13	CAWMGWANTEAFF	TGTGCCTGGATGGGCTGGGCGAACACTGAAGCTTTCTTT
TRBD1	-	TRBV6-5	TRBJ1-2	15	CASSYSRQGSYGYTF	TGTGCCAGCAGTTACTCGAGACAGGGGAGCTATGGCTACACCTTC
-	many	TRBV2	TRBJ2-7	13	CASSPTSSYEQYF	TGTGCCAGCAGTCCGACTAGCTCCTACGAGCAGTACTTC
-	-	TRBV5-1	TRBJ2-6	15	CASSRQTSGANVLTF	TGCGCCAGCAGCCGACAGACTTCTGGGGCCAACGTCCTGACTTTC
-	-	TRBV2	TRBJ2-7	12	CASHRGTSEQYF	TGTGCCAGCCATAGGGGGACGAGCGAGCAGTACTTC
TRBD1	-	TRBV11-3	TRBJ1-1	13	CASSAQGDTEAFF	TGTGCCAGCAGCGCACAGGGGGACACTGAAGCTTTCTTT
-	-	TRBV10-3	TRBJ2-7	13	CAISESPRDEQYF	TGTGCCATCAGTGAGTCCCCCAGGGACGAGCAGTACTTC
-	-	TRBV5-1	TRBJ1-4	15	CASRVSPATNEKLFF	TGCGCCAGCAGAGTATCCCCTGCAACTAATGAAAAACTGTTTTTT
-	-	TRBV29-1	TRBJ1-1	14	CSARWGIHNTEAFF	TGCAGCGCCCGTTGGGGCATCCACAACACTGAAGCTTTCTTT
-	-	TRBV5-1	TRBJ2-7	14	CASSLGKGTYEQYF	TGCGCCAGCAGCTTGGGGAAAGGGACCTACGAGCAGTACTTC
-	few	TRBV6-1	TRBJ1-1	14	CASRPYLEATEAFF	TGTGCCAGCAGGCCTTACTTAGAAGCCACTGAAGCTTTCTTT
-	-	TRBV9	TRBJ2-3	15	CASSSYGASTDTQYF	TGTGCCAGCAGCTCTTACGGGGCCAGCACAGATACGCAGTATTTT
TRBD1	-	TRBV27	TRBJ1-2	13	CASSIRGRRGYTF	TGTGCCAGCAGTATCAGGGGGCGCAGAGGCTACACCTTC
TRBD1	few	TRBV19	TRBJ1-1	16	CASKYGTGLMNTEAFF	TGTGCCAGTAAATACGGGACAGGGTTAATGAACACTGAAGCTTTCTTT
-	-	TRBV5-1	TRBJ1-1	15	CASSLGGRENTEAFF	TGCGCCAGCAGCTTGGGTGGCAGGGAGAACACTGAAGCTTTCTTT
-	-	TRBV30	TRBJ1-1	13	CASTRRLNTEAFF	TGTGCCTCGACCCGGCGTCTGAACACTGAAGCTTTCTTT
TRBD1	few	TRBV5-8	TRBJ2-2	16	CASSLWTGPNTGELFF	TGTGCCAGCAGCTTGTGGACAGGACCGAACACCGGGGAGCTGTTTTTT
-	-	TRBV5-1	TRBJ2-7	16	CASSLVAGGENYEQYF	TGCGCCAGCAGCTTGGTGGCCGGAGGGGAAAATTACGAGCAGTACTTC
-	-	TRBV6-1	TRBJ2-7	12	CASGTSGTEQYF	TGTGCCAGCGGAACGTCAGGGACCGAGCAGTACTTC
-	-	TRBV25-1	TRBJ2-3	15	CASSPGQRASDTQYF	TGTGCCAGCAGTCCTGGACAGAGGGCATCAGATACGCAGTATTTT
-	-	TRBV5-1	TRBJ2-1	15	CASSLAPGAYNEQFF	TGCGCCAGCAGCTTGGCCCCCGGGGCCTACAATGAGCAGTTCTTC
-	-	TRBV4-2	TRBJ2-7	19	CASSQERFARRATSYEQYF	TGTGCCAGCAGCCAAGAAAGATTCGCGCGGCGGGCCACCTCCTACGAGCAGTACTTC
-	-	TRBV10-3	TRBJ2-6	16	CAIRGDWISGANVLTF	TGTGCCATCAGGGGGGACTGGATCTCTGGGGCCAACGTCCTGACTTTC
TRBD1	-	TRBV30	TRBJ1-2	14	CAWSALRGRNGYTF	TGTGCCTGGAGTGCCCTGAGGGGGCGAAATGGCTACACCTTC
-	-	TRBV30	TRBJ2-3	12	CAWSMASDTQYF	TGTGCCTGGAGTATGGCCTCAGATACGCAGTATTTT
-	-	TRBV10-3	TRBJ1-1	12	CATGQLNTEAFF	TGTGCCACCGGACAGTTGAACACTGAAGCTTTCTTT
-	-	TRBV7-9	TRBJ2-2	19	CASSLQAAAGPLGTGELFF	TGTGCCAGCAGCTTACAGGCGGCGGCAGGGCCTTTGGGGACCGGGGAGCTGTTTTTT
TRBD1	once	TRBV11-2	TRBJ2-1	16	CASSLKGQGAKNEQFF	TGTGCCAGCAGCTTAAAGGGACAGGGGGCGAAGAATGAGCAGTTCTTC
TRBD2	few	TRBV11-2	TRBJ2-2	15	CASSLTSGTTGELFF	TGTGCCAGCAGCTTAACGAGCGGGACCACCGGGGAGCTGTTTTTT
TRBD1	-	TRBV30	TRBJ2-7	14	CAWSWTGAAYEQYF	TGTGCCTGGAGCTGGACAGGGGCTGCCTACGAGCAGTACTTC